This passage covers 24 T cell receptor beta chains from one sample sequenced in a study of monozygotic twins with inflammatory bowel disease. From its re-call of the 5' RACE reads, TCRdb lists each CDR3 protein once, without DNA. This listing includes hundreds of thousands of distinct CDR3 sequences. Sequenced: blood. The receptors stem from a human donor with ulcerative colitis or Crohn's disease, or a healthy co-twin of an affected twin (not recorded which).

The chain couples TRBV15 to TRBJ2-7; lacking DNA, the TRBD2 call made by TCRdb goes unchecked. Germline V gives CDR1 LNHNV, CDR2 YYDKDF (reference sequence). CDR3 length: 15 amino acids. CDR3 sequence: CATSRPGTPSYEQYF.

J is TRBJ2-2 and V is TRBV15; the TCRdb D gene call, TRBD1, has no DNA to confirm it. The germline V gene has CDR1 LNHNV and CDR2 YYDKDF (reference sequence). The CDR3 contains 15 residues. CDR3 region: CATNRGDRDTGELFF. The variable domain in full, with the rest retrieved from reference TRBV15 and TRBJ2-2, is DAMVIQNPRYQVTQFGKPVTLSCSQTLNHNVMYWYQQKSSQAPKLLFHYYDKDFNNEADTPDNFQSRRPNTSFCFLDIRSPGLGDTAMYLCATNRGDRDTGELFFGEGSRLTVL.

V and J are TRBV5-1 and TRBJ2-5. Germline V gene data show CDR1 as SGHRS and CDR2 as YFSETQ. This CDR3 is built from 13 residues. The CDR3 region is CASSFNGQETQYF.

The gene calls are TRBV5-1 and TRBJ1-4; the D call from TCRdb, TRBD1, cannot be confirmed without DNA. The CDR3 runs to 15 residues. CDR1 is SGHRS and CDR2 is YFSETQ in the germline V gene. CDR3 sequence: CASSTSGSRHEKLFF.

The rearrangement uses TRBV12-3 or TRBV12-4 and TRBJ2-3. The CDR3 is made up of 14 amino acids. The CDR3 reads CASSPSGSADTQYF.

CDR3 sequence: CSASLAGVADTQYF. The chain has TRBV20-1 and TRBJ2-3; TCRdb indicates TRBD2, and absent DNA this call remains unverified. The CDR3 consists of 14 residues. Germline lookup yields CDR1 DFQATT and CDR2 SNEGSKA (reference sequence).

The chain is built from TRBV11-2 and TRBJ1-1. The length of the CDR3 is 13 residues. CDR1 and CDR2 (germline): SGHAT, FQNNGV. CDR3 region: CASSLRAGLEAFF.

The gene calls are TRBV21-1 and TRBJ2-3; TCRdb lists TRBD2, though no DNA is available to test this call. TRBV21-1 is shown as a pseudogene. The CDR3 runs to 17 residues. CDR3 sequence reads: CASSKGFRRDVTDTQYF.

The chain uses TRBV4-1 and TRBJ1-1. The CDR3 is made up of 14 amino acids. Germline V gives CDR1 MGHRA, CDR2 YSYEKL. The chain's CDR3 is CASSQDRKNTEAFF.

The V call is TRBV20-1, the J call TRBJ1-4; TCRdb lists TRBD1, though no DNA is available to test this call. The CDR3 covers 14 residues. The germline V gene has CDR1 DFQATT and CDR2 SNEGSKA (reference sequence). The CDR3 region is CSASGQDANEKLFF.

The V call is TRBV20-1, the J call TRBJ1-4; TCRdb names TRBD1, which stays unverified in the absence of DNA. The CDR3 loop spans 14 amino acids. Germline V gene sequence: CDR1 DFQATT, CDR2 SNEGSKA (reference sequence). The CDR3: CSARGGTVNEKLFF.

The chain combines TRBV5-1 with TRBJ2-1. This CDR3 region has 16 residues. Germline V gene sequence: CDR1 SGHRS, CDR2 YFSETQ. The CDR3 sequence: CASSWVGGSSYNEQFF. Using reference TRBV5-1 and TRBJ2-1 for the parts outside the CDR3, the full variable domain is KAGVTQTPRYLIKTRGQQVTLSCSPISGHRSVSWYQQTPGQGLQFLFEYFSETQRNKGNFPGRFSGRQFSNSRSEMNVSTLELGDSALYLCASSWVGGSSYNEQFFGPGTRLTVL.

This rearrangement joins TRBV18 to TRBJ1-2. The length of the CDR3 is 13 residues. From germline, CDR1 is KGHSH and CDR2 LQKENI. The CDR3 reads CASSPGADYGYTF.

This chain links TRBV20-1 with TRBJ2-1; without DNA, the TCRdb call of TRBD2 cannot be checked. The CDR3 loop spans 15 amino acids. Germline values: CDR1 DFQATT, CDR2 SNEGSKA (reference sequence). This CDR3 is CSAAGLAGGFYEQFF.

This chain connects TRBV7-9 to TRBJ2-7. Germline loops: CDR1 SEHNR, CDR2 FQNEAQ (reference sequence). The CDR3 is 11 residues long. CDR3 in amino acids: CASSRLDGQYF.

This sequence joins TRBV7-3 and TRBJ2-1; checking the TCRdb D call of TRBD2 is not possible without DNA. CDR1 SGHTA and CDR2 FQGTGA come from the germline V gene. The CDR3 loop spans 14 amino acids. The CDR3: CASSPVPSDNEQFF.

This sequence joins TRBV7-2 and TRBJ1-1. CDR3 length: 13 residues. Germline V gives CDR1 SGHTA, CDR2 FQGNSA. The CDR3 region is CASSFRPKGEAFF.

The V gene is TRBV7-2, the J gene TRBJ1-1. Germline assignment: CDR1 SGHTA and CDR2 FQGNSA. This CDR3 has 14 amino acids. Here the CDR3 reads CASSLARRNGPAFF.

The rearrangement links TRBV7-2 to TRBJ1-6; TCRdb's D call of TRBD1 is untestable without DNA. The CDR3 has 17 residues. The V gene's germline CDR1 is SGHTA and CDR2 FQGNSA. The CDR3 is CASSLLPRGQFNSPLHF.

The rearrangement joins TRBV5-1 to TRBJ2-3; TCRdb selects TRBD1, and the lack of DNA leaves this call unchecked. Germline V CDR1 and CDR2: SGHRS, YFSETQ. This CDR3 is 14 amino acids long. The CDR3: CASSRGTETDTQYF.

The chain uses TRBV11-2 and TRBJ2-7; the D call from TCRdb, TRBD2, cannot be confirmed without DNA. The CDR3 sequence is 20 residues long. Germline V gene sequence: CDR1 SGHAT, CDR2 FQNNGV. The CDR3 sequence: CASSPDRRVAGGRGSYEQYF.

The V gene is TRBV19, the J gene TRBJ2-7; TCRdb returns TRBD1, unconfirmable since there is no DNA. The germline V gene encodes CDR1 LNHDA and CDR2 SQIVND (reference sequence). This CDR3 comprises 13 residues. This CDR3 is CASTPRGVYEQYF.

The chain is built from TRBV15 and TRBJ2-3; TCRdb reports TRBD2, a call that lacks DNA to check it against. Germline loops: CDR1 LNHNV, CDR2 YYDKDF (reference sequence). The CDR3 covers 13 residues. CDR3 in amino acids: CATSTLVSDTQYF. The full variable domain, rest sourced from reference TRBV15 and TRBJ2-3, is DAMVIQNPRYQVTQFGKPVTLSCSQTLNHNVMYWYQQKSSQAPKLLFHYYDKDFNNEADTPDNFQSRRPNTSFCFLDIRSPGLGDTAMYLCATSTLVSDTQYFGPGTRLTVL.

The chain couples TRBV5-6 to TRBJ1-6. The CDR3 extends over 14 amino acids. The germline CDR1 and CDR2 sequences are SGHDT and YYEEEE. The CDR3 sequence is CASSLRGPGSPLHF.